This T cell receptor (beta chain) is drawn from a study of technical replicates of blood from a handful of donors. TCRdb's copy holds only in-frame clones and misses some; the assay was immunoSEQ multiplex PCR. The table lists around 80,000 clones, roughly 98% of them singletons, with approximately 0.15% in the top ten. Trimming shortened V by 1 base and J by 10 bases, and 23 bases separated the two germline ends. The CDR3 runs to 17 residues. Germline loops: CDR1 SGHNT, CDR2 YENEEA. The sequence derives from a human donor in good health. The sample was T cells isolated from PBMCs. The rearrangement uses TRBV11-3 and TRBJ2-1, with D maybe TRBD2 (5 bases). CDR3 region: CASSLGGFSWTSSEQFF. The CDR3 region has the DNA TGTGCCAGCAGCTTAGGAGGGTTTAGTTGGACCTCTTCGGAGCAGTTCTTC.